The next 24 T cell receptor beta chains were all read from a single sample in a study of OX40 agonist ivuxolimab in advanced cancers. The method was immunoSEQ multiplex PCR; TCRdb's version includes in-frame clones alone and lacks a portion of them. The sample lists 100,000 to 150,000 clones, approximately 90% occurring once. The specimen was CD4+ or CD8+ T cells sorted from blood, collected in a trial of the OX40 agonist ivuxolimab. These receptors came from an adult with an advanced solid tumor such as melanoma, head and neck, liver or kidney cancer.

The chain recombines TRBV9 with TRBJ2-6; 8 bases map to TRBD1. This CDR3 contains 18 residues. After removal of 4 bases from V and 0 bases from J, the junction contained 9 bases not matched to a gene. In germline, CDR1 is SGDLS, CDR2 YYNGEE. CDR3 nucleotide sequence: TGTGCCAGCAGCCCCCGGGGACAGGTGAGCTCTGGGGCCAACGTCCTGACTTTC. Translated, it gives CASSPRGQVSSGANVLTF.

The chain is built from TRBV6-1 and TRBJ2-5; D is undetermined. V lost 7 bases, J lost 7 bases, and 7 bases lay in between. This CDR3 has 10 residues. From germline, CDR1 is MNHNS and CDR2 SASEGT. CDR3 bases: TGTGCCAGCACCCTTGGGACCCAGTACTTC. Its protein product is CASTLGTQYF.

The chain links TRBV2 to TRBJ1-2; D is perhaps TRBD1 (6 bases). V lost 5 bases and J lost 2, with 12 bases in between. CDR1 SNHLY and CDR2 FYNNEI come from the germline V gene. This CDR3 has 14 residues. CDR3 amino acids: CASSPQGINYGYTF. CDR3 coding DNA: TGTGCCAGCAGTCCGCAGGGGATAAACTATGGCTACACCTTC.

This chain joins TRBV7-9 and TRBJ2-6, with D perhaps matching TRBD1 (5 bases). The CDR3 loop spans 16 amino acids. With 5 bases removed from V and 2 bases from J, the gap between germline ends came to 13 bases. Germline assignment: CDR1 SEHNR and CDR2 FQNEAQ (reference sequence). In DNA form, the CDR3 reads TGTGCCAGCAGCGAAGGTCAGGGCACTGGGGCCAACGTCCTGACTTTC. Amino acid sequence: CASSEGQGTGANVLTF.

The chain is built from TRBV7-9 and TRBJ2-2; no clear D gene. Between the trimmed V and J ends, which lost 1 base and 0 bases, there was a span of 6 bases. This CDR3 is built from 15 residues. Germline V lookup: CDR1 SEHNR, CDR2 FQNEAQ (reference sequence). The CDR3 DNA reads as TGTGCCAGCAGCTTAGTTCTGGCGAACACCGGGGAGCTGTTTTTT. This gives the protein CASSLVLANTGELFF.

This chain uses TRBV11-3 with TRBJ1-4; D is undetermined. The CDR3 contains 17 residues. Deletions cut 0 bases from V and 0 bases from J, with 11 bases between. Germline loops: CDR1 SGHNT, CDR2 YENEEA. The CDR3 here is CASSLEDRVSTNEKLFF. CDR3 nucleotides: TGTGCCAGCAGCTTAGAGGACCGAGTTTCAACTAATGAAAAACTGTTTTTT.

This rearrangement joins TRBV11-3 to TRBJ1-1, with TRBD1 matching over 8 bases. Germline trimming cut 5 bases from V and 0 bases from J; bases unmatched to any gene: 5. This CDR3 comprises 15 residues. The germline V gene encodes CDR1 SGHNT and CDR2 YENEEA. The DNA for the CDR3 is TGTGCCAGCAGCGGACAGGGACAGCTGAACACTGAAGCTTTCTTT. Protein sequence: CASSGQGQLNTEAFF.

The rearrangement joins TRBV9 to TRBJ2-3; 10 bases are shared with TRBD2. CDR1 is SGDLS and CDR2 is YYNGEE in the germline V gene. V dropped 1 base and J dropped 8; count of bases not matched to a gene: 4. The length of the CDR3 is 14 residues. The CDR3 protein is CASSVPSGSGTQYF. In nucleotides, the CDR3 is TGTGCCAGCAGCGTACCTAGCGGGAGCGGTACGCAGTATTTT.

The chain combines TRBV27 with TRBJ1-1, with 7 bases matching TRBD1. Germline V gene sequence: CDR1 MNHEY, CDR2 SMNVEV (reference sequence). Trimming cost V 8 bases and J 0 bases; bases outside gene matches: 3. There are 13 residues in the CDR3. In nucleotides, the CDR3 is TGTGCCAGCCAGGGACAGTTGAACACTGAAGCTTTCTTT. Translating gives CASQGQLNTEAFF.

V usage is TRBV6-1 and J usage is TRBJ1-1; 7 positions match TRBD1. The V gene's germline CDR1 is MNHNS and CDR2 SASEGT. V was pared by 4 bases and J by 2 bases, with 4 bases of the junction left unmatched. The CDR3 is 14 amino acids. The CDR3 protein is CASSARQGNTEAFF. The CDR3, as DNA: TGTGCCAGCAGTGCCCGACAGGGAAACACTGAAGCTTTCTTT.

This chain uses TRBV5-1 with TRBJ2-7; D ambiguous. The V and J ends lost 4 bases and 3 bases respectively, with 11 bases between them. Per germline, CDR1 SGHRS and CDR2 YFSETQ. This CDR3 spans 13 amino acids. Written as DNA, the CDR3 is TGCGCCAGCAGCCTGGGATTGCTCTACGAGCAGTACTTC. This gives the protein CASSLGLLYEQYF.

This clone was seen once. The rearrangement links TRBV5-1 to TRBJ2-7; possibly TRBD1 for D (5 bases). V was trimmed by 1 base and J by 2 bases, leaving 13 bases between them. The V gene's germline CDR1 is SGHRS and CDR2 YFSETQ. The CDR3 length is 15 residues. This chain's CDR3 is CASSLSQGSTYEQYF. The CDR3 DNA reads as TGCGCCAGCAGCTTGAGTCAGGGATCAACCTACGAGCAGTACTTC. The whole variable domain, filled in from reference TRBV5-1 and TRBJ2-7, reads KAGVTQTPRYLIKTRGQQVTLSCSPISGHRSVSWYQQTPGQGLQFLFEYFSETQRNKGNFPGRFSGRQFSNSRSEMNVSTLELGDSALYLCASSLSQGSTYEQYFGPGTRLTVT.

The chain links TRBV5-8 to TRBJ2-7; D remains unclear. Germline V gives CDR1 SGHTS, CDR2 YDEGEE. This CDR3 is 15 amino acids long. Trimming took off 0 bases at V and 3 bases at J, with 13 bases between the two ends. The CDR3 nucleotides read TGTGCCAGCAGCTTGGGGGCCCGCCCGGGCTACGAGCAGTACTTC. This translates into CASSLGARPGYEQYF.

In this sample, this clone turned up a few times. The chain joins TRBV30 to TRBJ1-2; no definite D call. This CDR3 has 11 residues. Per germline, CDR1 GTSNPN and CDR2 SVGIG (reference sequence). Trimming took off 4 bases at V and 6 bases at J, with 9 bases between the two ends. The CDR3 loop is CAWNHVDGYTF. The CDR3 DNA is TGTGCCTGGAACCATGTGGATGGCTACACCTTC.

This chain joins TRBV7-3 and TRBJ2-1, with TRBD2 matching 11 bases. The CDR3 contains 13 residues. V was clipped by 6 bases and J by 16 bases; unmatched bases: 11. Germline CDR1 SGHTA, CDR2 FQGTGA. The CDR3 DNA is TGTGCCAGCAGAGTAGCGGGAGGGGGTTCCTTTTTCTTC. Encoded protein: CASRVAGGGSFFF.

This chain links TRBV7-2 with TRBJ2-7; D not certain. The CDR3 is 15 amino acids. Trimming removed 1 base from V and 6 bases from J, with 16 bases in between. Germline values: CDR1 SGHTA, CDR2 FQGNSA. In nucleotides, the CDR3 is TGTGCCAGCAGCTTAGTCACCAAGCAGCCTCTCGAGCAGTACTTC. Amino acids: CASSLVTKQPLEQYF.

The chain is built from TRBV27 and TRBJ1-2; 7 bases align to TRBD1. This CDR3 contains 17 residues. The germline V gene encodes CDR1 MNHEY and CDR2 SMNVEV (reference sequence). V dropped 5 bases and J dropped 3; count of bases not matched to a gene: 15. CDR3 coding DNA: TGTGCCAGCAGTCCGGTTAGAGAACAGGGGAGGTACTATGGCTACACCTTC. Translation gives CASSPVREQGRYYGYTF.

The chain carries TRBV6-6 and TRBJ1-3, with D hard to call. Per germline, CDR1 MNHNY and CDR2 SVGAGI (reference sequence). The CDR3 has 13 residues. V lost 2 bases and J lost 4, with 6 bases in between. The CDR3 bases are TGTGCCAGCAGTTACAGCCCCGGAAACACCATATATTTT. As protein: CASSYSPGNTIYF.

V is TRBV19 and J is TRBJ1-5; D call uncertain. The CDR3 sequence is 16 residues long. The V gene lost 1 base and the J gene lost 7 bases, with 17 bases spanning the gap. Germline CDR1 and CDR2: LNHDA and SQIVND (reference sequence). The DNA for the CDR3 is TGTGCCAGTAGTATAGGACCCCCCACCTTGAGACAGCCCCAGCATTTT. Its translation is CASSIGPPTLRQPQHF.

The V and J genes are TRBV7-9 and TRBJ2-3; 10 nucleotides align to TRBD2. CDR3 length: 18 amino acids. The germline V gene encodes CDR1 SEHNR and CDR2 FQNEAQ (reference sequence). With V trimmed by 6 bases and J by 0 bases, 12 bases remained unmatched. DNA for the CDR3: TGTGCCAGCAGGACCTTTAGCGGGAGGCGAACTAGCACAGATACGCAGTATTTT. It yields the protein CASRTFSGRRTSTDTQYF.

The chain employs TRBV27 and TRBJ2-1; D might be TRBD1 (6 bases). The CDR3 length is 15 residues. Germline-derived CDR1 and CDR2 are MNHEY and SMNVEV (reference sequence). Between the trimmed V and J ends, which lost 5 bases and 8 bases, there was a span of 19 bases. CDR3 in DNA: TGTGCCAGCAGTACGCCGGGACACCCGGCTGATGAGCAGTTCTTC. It encodes CASSTPGHPADEQFF.

CDR3 coding DNA: TGTGCCAGCAGCTTAGGCGGTCCTGAAGCTTTCTTT. Residues: CASSLGGPEAFF. V usage is TRBV13 and J usage is TRBJ1-1; D is uncertain. V was cut by 0 bases and J by 6 bases, with 5 bases left in between. Germline CDR1 reads PRHDT; CDR2 reads FYEKMQ (reference sequence). This CDR3 has 12 residues.

This chain uses TRBV19 with TRBJ1-1; D is uncertain. This CDR3 comprises 11 residues. Trimming pared 3 bases from V and 8 bases from J, leaving 7 bases between. In germline, CDR1 is LNHDA, CDR2 SQIVND (reference sequence). CDR3 sequence: CASSIGEEAFF. The CDR3 nucleotides are TGTGCCAGTAGTATCGGCGAAGAAGCTTTCTTT.

The CDR3 region is CASSYSLAGVGNEQFF. CDR3 DNA: TGTGCCAGCAGTTACTCCTTGGCGGGAGTGGGGAATGAGCAGTTCTTC. This sequence joins TRBV6-5 and TRBJ2-1; the match to TRBD2 covers 7 bases. The CDR3 has 16 residues. In germline, CDR1 is MNHEY, CDR2 SVGAGI. V trimming: 0 bases; J trimming: 7 bases; junction bases outside the gene matches: 9.